This note documents a single T cell receptor beta chain sequence. What it recognizes is unknown. The data are from a study of cytomegalovirus exposure and HLA in healthy donors. Overall study results and limits: A later analysis found that most CMV-associated TCR beta chains appeared HLA-restricted. TCR beta sequences reportedly predicted most subjects' HLA-A and HLA-B alleles accurately. Researchers reported that a few CMV-associated chains were confirmed in vitro as CMV antigen-specific.

13 Jbeta primers and 60 Vbeta primers were used for the PCR. TCRdb keeps only in-frame clones here, not all; method: immunoSEQ multiplex PCR. The sample gives about 180,000 clones, around four fifths of which show up once; around 3.5% is in the top ten. Donors likely had unrecorded immune exposures despite being nominally healthy when sampled. Trimming took off 4 bases at V and 0 bases at J, with 17 bases between the two ends. CDR1 and CDR2 (germline): MDHEN, SYDVKM. The CDR3 has 17 amino acids. The rearrangement links TRBV28 to TRBJ2-3; tentative D call: TRBD2 (7 bases). The clonotype comes from a woman aged 55 to 70 in good health and CMV-seropositive. Sequenced sample: PBMCs. The DNA of the CDR3 is TGTGCCAGCAGTTCCCCCGGGGGGCACAGAAGCACAGATACGCAGTATTTT. Translated, it gives CASSSPGGHRSTDTQYF.